The source of this TCR beta chain is a study of T cell clones after liver transplantation. Turning to the study itself: Three of the eight recipients were HCV-positive; the rest had non-autoimmune, non-viral transplant indications.

The method was immunoSEQ multiplex PCR; TCRdb's version includes in-frame clones alone and lacks a portion of them. The profile covers roughly 80,000 clones, with about 84% appearing a single time and around 0.45% taken by the ten largest. General observations from the study: Rather than being deleted, graft donor-reactive T cells may have moved into the graft. A larger donor-reactive than third-party decline suggested partial antigen-specific deletion.

Trimming cost V 3 bases and J 4 bases; bases outside gene matches: 15. This CDR3 has 18 residues. CDR1 and CDR2 (germline): SGHRS, YFSETQ. As for this clone: What it binds is unknown.

This material consisted of CD4+ T cells from blood, taken 45 to 46 months after liver transplant. The clonotype originates from a human patient who received a liver transplant. The graft donor may account for some of the T cells. This sequence joins TRBV5-1 and TRBJ2-2, with 7 bases matching TRBD1. This CDR3 is CASSSIDWLRGLTGELFF. The CDR3 nucleotides read TGCGCCAGCAGCTCTATAGACTGGTTGAGGGGGCTCACCGGGGAGCTGTTTTTT.